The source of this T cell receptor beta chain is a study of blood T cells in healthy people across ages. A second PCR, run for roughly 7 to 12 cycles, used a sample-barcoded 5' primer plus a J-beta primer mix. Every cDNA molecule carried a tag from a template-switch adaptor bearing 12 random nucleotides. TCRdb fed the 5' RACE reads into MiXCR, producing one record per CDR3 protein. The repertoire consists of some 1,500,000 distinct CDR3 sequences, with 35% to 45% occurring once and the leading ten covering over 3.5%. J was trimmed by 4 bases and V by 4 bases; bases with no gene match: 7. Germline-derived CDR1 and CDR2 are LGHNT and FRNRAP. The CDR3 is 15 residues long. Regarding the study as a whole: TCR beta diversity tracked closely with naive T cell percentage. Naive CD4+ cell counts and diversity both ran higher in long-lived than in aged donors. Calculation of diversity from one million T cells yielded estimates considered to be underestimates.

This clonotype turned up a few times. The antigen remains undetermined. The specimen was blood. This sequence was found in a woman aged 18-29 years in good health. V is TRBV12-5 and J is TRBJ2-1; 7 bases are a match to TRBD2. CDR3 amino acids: CASGSGASGYNEQFF. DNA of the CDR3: TGTGCTAGTGGTTCCGGGGCTAGCGGATACAATGAGCAGTTCTTC.